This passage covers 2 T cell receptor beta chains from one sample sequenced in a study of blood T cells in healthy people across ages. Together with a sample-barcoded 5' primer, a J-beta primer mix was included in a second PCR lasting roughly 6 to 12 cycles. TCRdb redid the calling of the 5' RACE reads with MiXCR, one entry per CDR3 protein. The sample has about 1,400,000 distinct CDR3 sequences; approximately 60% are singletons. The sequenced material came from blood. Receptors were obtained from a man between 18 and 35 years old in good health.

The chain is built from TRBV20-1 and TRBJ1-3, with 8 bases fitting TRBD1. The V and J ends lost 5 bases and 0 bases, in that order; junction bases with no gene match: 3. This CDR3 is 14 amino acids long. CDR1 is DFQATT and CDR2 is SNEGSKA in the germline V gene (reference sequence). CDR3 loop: CSAGQGDSGNTIYF. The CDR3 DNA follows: TGCAGTGCTGGACAGGGTGACTCTGGAAACACCATATATTTT.

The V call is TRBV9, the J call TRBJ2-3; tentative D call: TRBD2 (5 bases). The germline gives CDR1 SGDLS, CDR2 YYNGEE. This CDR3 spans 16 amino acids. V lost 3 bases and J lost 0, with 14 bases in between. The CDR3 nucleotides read TGTGCCAGCAGCGCGAAGGTGCGGGCTAGCACAGATACGCAGTATTTT. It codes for CASSAKVRASTDTQYF.